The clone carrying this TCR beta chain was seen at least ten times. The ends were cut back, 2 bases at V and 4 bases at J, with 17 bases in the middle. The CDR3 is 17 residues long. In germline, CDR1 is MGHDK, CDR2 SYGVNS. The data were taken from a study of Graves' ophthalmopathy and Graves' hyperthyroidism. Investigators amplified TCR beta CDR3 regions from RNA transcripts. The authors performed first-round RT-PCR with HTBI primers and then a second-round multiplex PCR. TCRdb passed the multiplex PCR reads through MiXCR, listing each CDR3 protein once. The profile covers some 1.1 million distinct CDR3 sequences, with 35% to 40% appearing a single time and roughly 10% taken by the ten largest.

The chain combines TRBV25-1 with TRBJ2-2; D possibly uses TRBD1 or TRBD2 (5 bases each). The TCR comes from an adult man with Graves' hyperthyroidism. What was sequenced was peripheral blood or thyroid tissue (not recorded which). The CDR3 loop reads CASSERDRPWGTGELFF. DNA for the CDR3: TGTGCCAGCAGTGAACGGGACCGACCTTGGGGCACCGGGGAGCTGTTTTTT.